Given below is one T cell receptor (beta chain) in context. Its specificity is unknown. The sample comes from a study of cytomegalovirus exposure and HLA in healthy donors. Study results and caveats: Immune exposure data for these donors was limited to CMV serostatus. As confirmed in vitro, three CMV-associated chains were specific for CMV antigens.

It was with 60 Vbeta and 13 Jbeta primers that the PCR ran. Clones were read by immunoSEQ multiplex PCR, and TCRdb kept only the in-frame ones, dropping some. The data hold about 160,000 clones, with approximately 80% observed a single time. Trimming removed 0 bases from V and 5 bases from J, with 14 bases in between. The CDR3 consists of 15 residues. CDR1 SGHRS and CDR2 YFSETQ come from the germline V gene. This chain links TRBV5-1 with TRBJ2-5; D may be TRBD2 (5 bases). The clonotype comes from a woman younger than 35 in good health and CMV-seronegative. Sequencing input: PBMCs. The CDR3 sequence is CASSLVSWRRETQYF. The CDR3 bases are TGCGCCAGCAGCTTGGTGTCATGGAGGAGGGAGACCCAGTACTTC. The variable domain in full, with the rest retrieved from reference TRBV5-1 and TRBJ2-5, is KAGVTQTPRYLIKTRGQQVTLSCSPISGHRSVSWYQQTPGQGLQFLFEYFSETQRNKGNFPGRFSGRQFSNSRSEMNVSTLELGDSALYLCASSLVSWRRETQYFGPGTRLLVL.